The clone carrying this T cell receptor beta chain showed up many times. Its antigen is unidentified. This specimen belongs to a study of metastatic and nonmetastatic thyroid tumors. Study information: From malignant and benign thyroid patients, repertoires in blood and in tumor or nodule tissue were compared. General study findings and limits: It was reportedly found that TCR beta diversity was significantly higher in malignant thyroid tumors than in benign nodules, a difference seen in both blood and tumor samples.

Patients had received no treatment of any kind before thyroid surgery. V dropped 2 bases and J dropped 3; count of bases not matched to a gene: 3. Germline V CDR1 and CDR2: SGHDT, YYEEEE. The CDR3 sequence is 15 residues long. Authors' data handling: A classifier for distant metastasis in papillary thyroid cancer was constructed using CDR3 differences observed across clinicopathological groups. TCRdb re-called clones via MiXCR from the PCR reads. The V and J calls were not made by the authors but by TCRdb's processing. The sample lists roughly 75,000 clones, around 13% occurring once. The clonotype comes from a female donor with papillary thyroid cancer or a benign thyroid nodule (not recorded which). Some clones in this sample may be carry-over from other donors' samples. The genes are TRBV5-6 and TRBJ2-3; TRBD2 matches at 10 bases. Material: tumor tissue. The CDR3 region has the DNA TGTGCCAGCAGCTTAGATAGCGGGAGGACAGATACGCAGTATTTT. Its translation is CASSLDSGRTDTQYF.